Presented here are 26 T cell receptor beta chains from one specimen sequenced in a study of blood T cell repertoires in COVID-19. Clones were sequenced by immunoSEQ multiplex PCR, and TCRdb holds only the in-frame ones, with some missing. The table lists approximately 26,000 clones, about nine tenths of them singletons. Sample: peripheral blood. Receptors originate from a human donor in a cohort sampled during active COVID-19. The donor label of this sample is uncertain.

The chain has TRBV11-2 and TRBJ1-1; tentative D call: TRBD1 (6 bases). Germline V gene data show CDR1 as SGHAT and CDR2 as FQNNGV. Trimming cost V 0 bases and J 0 bases, with 11 bases left between them. The CDR3 totals 16 residues. The CDR3 here is CASSLEGGLMNTEAFF. Written as DNA, the CDR3 is TGTGCCAGCAGCTTAGAGGGGGGGCTCATGAACACTGAAGCTTTCTTT.

J is TRBJ1-4 and V is TRBV5-5; tentatively, D is TRBD1 (5 bases). Trimming stripped 0 bases from V and 4 bases from J, with 10 bases between. Germline CDR1 and CDR2: SGHKS and YYEKEE (reference sequence). The length of the CDR3 is 15 residues. For the CDR3, the DNA is TGTGCCAGCAGCTTGGCCCCGACAGTTAATGAAAAACTGTTTTTT. Amino acid sequence: CASSLAPTVNEKLFF. The variable domain in full, with the rest retrieved from reference TRBV5-5 and TRBJ1-4, is DAGVTQSPTHLIKTRGQQVTLRCSPISGHKSVSWYQQVLGQGPQFIFQYYEKEERGRGNFPDRFSARQFPNYSSELNVNALLLGDSALYLCASSLAPTVNEKLFFGSGTQLSVL.

V is TRBV10-3 and J is TRBJ2-5; 12 bases agree with TRBD2. The V gene end was trimmed by 10 bases and the J gene end by 5 bases; junction bases not matched to a gene: 11. The CDR3 is 15 residues long. CDR1 is ENHRY, CDR2 SYGVKD, per germline. The CDR3 DNA reads TGTGCCACACGGAGAAGACTAGCGGGGGACGAGACCCAGTACTTC. Protein: CATRRRLAGDETQYF.

The rearrangement uses TRBV4-1 and TRBJ2-2; D gene unclear. The V end lost 0 bases, the J end lost 4 bases, and 9 bases lay between the germline ends. Germline values: CDR1 MGHRA, CDR2 YSYEKL. The CDR3 has 15 residues. CDR3 DNA: TGCGCCAGCAGCCAAGATCATCTAGTCACCGGGGAGCTGTTTTTT. This sequence encodes CASSQDHLVTGELFF.

The chain recombines TRBV6-2 or TRBV6-3 with TRBJ2-2; D is perhaps TRBD1 (5 bases). This CDR3 has 17 residues. Germline loops: CDR1 MNHEY, CDR2 SVGEGT. V gave up 0 bases and J gave up 6 bases, with 17 bases separating them. The CDR3 nucleotides read TGTGCCAGCAGTTACTCGATTCTCAGGGTTAAAGCCGGGGAGCTGTTTTTT. This encodes CASSYSILRVKAGELFF.

The chain has TRBV27 and TRBJ1-2; 10 bases fit TRBD1. This CDR3 contains 15 residues. J was trimmed by 5 bases and V by 5 bases; bases with no gene match: 8. Germline V gene data show CDR1 as MNHEY and CDR2 as SMNVEV (reference sequence). This CDR3 is CASSTRDRGLYGYTF. The CDR3 DNA follows: TGTGCCAGCAGTACCCGGGACAGGGGACTGTATGGCTACACCTTC.

V is TRBV3-1 (or the pseudogene TRBV3-2) and J is TRBJ1-5; no reliable D call. V lost 3 bases and J 1 base, leaving 7 bases between the germline ends. There are 14 residues in the CDR3. Germline V lookup: CDR1 LGHDT, CDR2 YNNKEL (reference sequence). CDR3 loop: CASSHSQSNQPQHF. The CDR3 nucleotides read TGTGCCAGCAGCCATTCACAGAGCAATCAGCCCCAGCATTTT.

This sequence joins TRBV4-2 and TRBJ2-1, with 9 bases matching TRBD2. The CDR3 spans 18 residues. V lost 1 base and J lost 2; bases outside the gene matches: 9. Per germline, CDR1 LGHNA and CDR2 YNFKEQ. CDR3 bases: TGTGCCAGCAGCCAAGTCGTCCGCCAGCGGGGGGCCTACAATGAGCAGTTCTTC. Translation: CASSQVVRQRGAYNEQFF.

The V gene is TRBV10-3, the J gene TRBJ2-5; 8 positions agree with TRBD1. Germline CDR1 reads ENHRY; CDR2 reads SYGVKD. This CDR3 contains 16 residues. Trimming cost V 3 bases and J 7 bases; bases outside gene matches: 13. CDR3 loop: CAISETRQGQGGTQYF. The CDR3 DNA reads TGTGCCATCAGTGAAACCAGACAGGGGCAGGGTGGGACCCAGTACTTC.

The rearrangement links TRBV5-1 to TRBJ2-2; D unclear. The CDR3 is made up of 15 amino acids. Germline CDR1 SGHRS, CDR2 YFSETQ. Trimming removed 0 bases from V and 0 bases from J, with 6 bases in between. CDR3 amino acids: CASSLDMTNTGELFF. The CDR3 DNA sequence: TGCGCCAGCAGCTTGGACATGACGAACACCGGGGAGCTGTTTTTT.

CDR3 protein: CASSTHLTGEYGYTF. The CDR3, as DNA: TGTGCCAGCAGCACTCACCTGACAGGGGAGTATGGCTACACCTTC. The chain couples TRBV9 to TRBJ1-2; 8 bases agree with TRBD1. The junction had 10 bases not matched to a gene; V was cut back by 4 bases and J by 5 bases. CDR1 SGDLS and CDR2 YYNGEE come from the germline V gene. This CDR3 has 15 amino acids.

V and J are TRBV4-2 and TRBJ2-3; D is perhaps TRBD2 (7 bases). The V end lost 5 bases, the J end lost 6 bases, and 24 bases lay between the germline ends. The CDR3 sequence is 17 residues long. The germline V gene encodes CDR1 LGHNA and CDR2 YNFKEQ. The CDR3 sequence: CASSSVVGGLARDTQYF. The CDR3 DNA reads TGTGCCAGCAGCTCGGTCGTCGGGGGGCTTGCACGGGATACGCAGTATTTT.

The chain combines TRBV18 with TRBJ1-4, with D hard to call. CDR1 and CDR2 (germline): KGHSH, LQKENI. Deletions cut 6 bases from V and 8 bases from J, with 10 bases between. This CDR3 spans 12 amino acids. CDR3 region: CASSRAEEKLFF. The CDR3 DNA is TGTGCCAGCTCGCGGGCCGAAGAAAAACTGTTTTTT.

J is TRBJ1-6 and V is TRBV11-2; D is ambiguous. Per the germline V gene, CDR1 is SGHAT and CDR2 is FQNNGV. The CDR3 covers 15 residues. V lost 0 bases and J lost 6, with 9 bases in between. CDR3 DNA sequence: TGTGCCAGCAGCTTAGATCCTGGGAGTAATTCACCCCTCCACTTT. It codes for CASSLDPGSNSPLHF.

The chain employs TRBV4-1 and TRBJ1-4, with 8 bases matching TRBD1. From germline, CDR1 is MGHRA and CDR2 YSYEKL. The CDR3 sequence is 17 residues long. Losses at the gene ends were 1 base for V and 0 bases for J; bases not matched to a gene: 4. CDR3 amino acids: CASSQVGRGPTNEKLFF. The CDR3 DNA is TGCGCCAGCAGCCAAGTCGGCAGGGGGCCAACTAATGAAAAACTGTTTTTT.

The chain employs TRBV5-6 and TRBJ2-6; 9 bases line up with TRBD1. V lost 6 bases, J lost 0 bases, and 13 bases stayed unmatched. CDR3 length: 19 residues. Germline V gene data show CDR1 as SGHDT and CDR2 as YYEEEE. The CDR3 sequence is CASTKRTGTGTSGANVLTF. CDR3 bases: TGTGCCAGCACCAAGAGGACCGGGACAGGGACCTCTGGGGCCAACGTCCTGACTTTC.

The chain combines TRBV24-1 with TRBJ2-5; 8 bases match TRBD2. V trimming: 3 bases; J trimming: 5 bases; junction bases outside the gene matches: 13. The CDR3 length is 17 residues. Per germline, CDR1 KGHDR and CDR2 SFDVKD. This CDR3 reads CATSDPGLEGTTETQYF. The CDR3 DNA follows: TGTGCCACCAGTGATCCGGGACTAGAGGGAACAACGGAGACCCAGTACTTC.

Here the CDR3 reads CASSQWGDVTQYF. CDR3 coding DNA: TGCGCCAGCAGCCAATGGGGGGACGTGACGCAGTATTTT. The chain uses TRBV4-1 and TRBJ2-3; D might be TRBD2 (6 bases). The length of the CDR3 is 13 residues. Trimming pared 2 bases from V and 9 bases from J, leaving 12 bases between. CDR1 is MGHRA and CDR2 is YSYEKL in the germline V gene.

The chain recombines TRBV5-6 with TRBJ2-7, with TRBD2 identical over 7 bases. CDR3 length equals 14 residues. Losses at the gene ends were 4 bases for V and 4 bases for J; bases not matched to a gene: 8. CDR1 is SGHDT, CDR2 YYEEEE, per germline. The CDR3 region is CASSPPVGGYEQYF. CDR3 in DNA: TGTGCCAGCAGCCCCCCCGTCGGGGGGTACGAGCAGTACTTC. Variable domain in full (rest from reference TRBV5-6 and TRBJ2-7): DAGVTQSPTHLIKTRGQQVTLRCSPKSGHDTVSWYQQALGQGPQFIFQYYEEEERQRGNFPDRFSGHQFPNYSSELNVNALLLGDSALYLCASSPPVGGYEQYFGPGTRLTVT.

This chain uses TRBV5-1 with TRBJ1-4, with TRBD1 identical over 9 bases. Germline CDR1 SGHRS, CDR2 YFSETQ. V gave up 4 bases and J gave up 4 bases; unmatched junction bases: 5. This CDR3 is built from 15 residues. This chain's CDR3 is CASSVQGADNEKLFF. CDR3 in DNA: TGCGCCAGCAGCGTACAGGGGGCGGATAATGAAAAACTGTTTTTT.

J is TRBJ1-1 and V is TRBV27, with no clear D. The germline V and J ends were trimmed by 3 bases and 1 base, with 9 bases remaining between them. CDR1 MNHEY and CDR2 SMNVEV come from the germline V gene (reference sequence). This CDR3 is 14 amino acids long. CDR3 DNA sequence: TGTGCCAGCAGTTTTTCAGTTAAGAACACTGAAGCTTTCTTT. Translation: CASSFSVKNTEAFF.

The V and J genes are TRBV21-1 and TRBJ2-5; TRBD2, the D gene given by the table, was not confirmed from the DNA. TRBV21-1 is assigned pseudogene status. The CDR3 totals 18 residues. CDR3 sequence: CASSKGNTRGKYQETQYF. The CDR3 region has the DNA TGTGCCAGCAGCAAAGGAAACACCCGGGGGAAGTACCAAGAGACCCAGTACTTC.

The chain joins TRBV4-1 to TRBJ1-1; TRBD1 matches at 7 bases. The CDR3 length is 15 residues. The ends lost 3 bases at V and 2 bases at J; junction bases unmatched: 6. Germline V gene sequence: CDR1 MGHRA, CDR2 YSYEKL. CDR3 in DNA: TGCGCCAGCAGCCACGGCGGGACAGCCAACACTGAAGCTTTCTTT. It codes for CASSHGGTANTEAFF.

The V call is TRBV7-2, the J call TRBJ1-2; D is unclear. The germline V gene has CDR1 SGHTA and CDR2 FQGNSA. Trimming took 6 bases from V and 2 from J, leaving 10 bases between them. CDR3 length equals 13 residues. The DNA for the CDR3 is TGTGCCAGCAGACGGGAGTCCAACTATGGCTACACCTTC. It specifies CASRRESNYGYTF.

To note about this clone: An end of the junction differs from the germline gene, which may be a read error. The chain joins TRBV30 to TRBJ1-2; D is possibly TRBD1 (6 bases). The CDR3 loop spans 12 amino acids. Germline V CDR1 and CDR2: GTSNPN, SVGIG (reference sequence). CDR3 nucleotides: TGTGCCTGGAGTAAGAGACAGGAATTTCTAGAGTTC. Encoded protein: CAWSKRQEFLEF. The variable domain in full, completed from reference TRBV30 and TRBJ1-2, reads SQTIHQWPATLVQPVGSPLSLECTVEGTSNPNLYWYRQAAGRGLQLLFYSVGIGQISSEVPQNLSASRPQDRQFILSSKKLLLSDSGFYLCAWSKRQEFLEFGSGTRLTVV.

The rearrangement joins TRBV5-4 to TRBJ1-3; 7 bases match TRBD1. V shed 4 bases and J 2 bases; nucleotides not matched to a gene: 6. This CDR3 has 15 residues. CDR1 is SGHNT and CDR2 is YYREEE in the germline V gene (reference sequence). Here the CDR3 DNA reads TGTGCCAGCAGCAAAGACAGGGACCCTGGAAACACCATATATTTT. Residues: CASSKDRDPGNTIYF.